This T cell receptor (beta chain) derives from a study of CD8+ T cells in alopecia areata. Treatment defined: oral pan-JAK inhibitor, 5-10 mg twice daily. Sequencing relied on a cDNA template that was reverse transcribed from extracted RNA. This table comes from immunoSEQ multiplex PCR, and its TCRdb copy is limited to in-frame clones, with some not included. The sample shows about 190,000 clones, 60% of them seen only once. This clone appeared a few times. The germline CDR1 and CDR2 sequences are SQVTM and ANQGSEA. The CDR3 runs 15 residues. V shed 0 bases and J shed 0 bases, with 10 bases lying between them.

This receptor was taken from a human donor with alopecia areata. The chain is built from TRBV29-1 and TRBJ2-3; D is uncertain. Sequencing was performed on CD4+ T cells sorted from blood, taken at week 4, from a patient treated with tofacitinib. CDR3 residues: CSVEEELTSTDTQYF. The DNA for the CDR3 is TGCAGCGTTGAAGAGGAACTAACTAGCACAGATACGCAGTATTTT.